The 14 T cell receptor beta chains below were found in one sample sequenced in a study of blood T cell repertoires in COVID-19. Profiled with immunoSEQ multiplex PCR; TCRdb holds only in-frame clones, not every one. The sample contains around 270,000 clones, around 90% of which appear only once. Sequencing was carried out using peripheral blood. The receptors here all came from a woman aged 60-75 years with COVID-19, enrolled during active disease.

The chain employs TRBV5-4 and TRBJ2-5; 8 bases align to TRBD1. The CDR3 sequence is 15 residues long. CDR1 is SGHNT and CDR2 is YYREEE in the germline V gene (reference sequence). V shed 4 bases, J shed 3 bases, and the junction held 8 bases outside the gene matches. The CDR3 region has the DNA TGTGCCAGCAGCCCGGACAGGGCGAGGGAAGAGACCCAGTACTTC. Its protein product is CASSPDRAREETQYF.

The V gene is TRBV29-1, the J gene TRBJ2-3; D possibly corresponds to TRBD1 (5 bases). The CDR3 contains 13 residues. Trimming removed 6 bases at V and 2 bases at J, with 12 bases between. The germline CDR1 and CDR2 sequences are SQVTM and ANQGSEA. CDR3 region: CSVNTGFTDTQYF. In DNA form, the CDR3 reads TGCAGCGTCAATACAGGATTCACAGATACGCAGTATTTT.

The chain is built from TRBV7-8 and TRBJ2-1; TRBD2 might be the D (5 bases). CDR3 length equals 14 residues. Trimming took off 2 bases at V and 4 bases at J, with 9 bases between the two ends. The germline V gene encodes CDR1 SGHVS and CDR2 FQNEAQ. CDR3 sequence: CASSLRRQYNEQFF. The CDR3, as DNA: TGTGCCAGCAGCTTAAGGAGGCAATACAATGAGCAGTTCTTC. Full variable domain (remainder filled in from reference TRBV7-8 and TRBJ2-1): GAGVSQSPRYKVAKRGQDVALRCDPISGHVSLFWYQQALGQGPEFLTYFQNEAQLDKSGLPSDRFFAERPEGSVSTLKIQRTQQEDSAVYLCASSLRRQYNEQFFGPGTRLTVL.

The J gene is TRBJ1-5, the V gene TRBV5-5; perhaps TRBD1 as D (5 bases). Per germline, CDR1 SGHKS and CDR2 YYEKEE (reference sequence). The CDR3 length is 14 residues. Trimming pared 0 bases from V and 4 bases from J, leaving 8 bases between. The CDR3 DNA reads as TGTGCCAGCAGCTTGGTGCAGGGAAATCAGCCCCAGCATTTT. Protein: CASSLVQGNQPQHF.

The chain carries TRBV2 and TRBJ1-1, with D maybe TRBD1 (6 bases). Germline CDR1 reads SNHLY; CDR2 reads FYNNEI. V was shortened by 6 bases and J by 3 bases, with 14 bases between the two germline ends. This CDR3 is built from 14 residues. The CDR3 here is CASSRDQGHTEAFF. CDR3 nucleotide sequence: TGTGCCAGCAGCCGGGATCAGGGGCACACTGAAGCTTTCTTT.

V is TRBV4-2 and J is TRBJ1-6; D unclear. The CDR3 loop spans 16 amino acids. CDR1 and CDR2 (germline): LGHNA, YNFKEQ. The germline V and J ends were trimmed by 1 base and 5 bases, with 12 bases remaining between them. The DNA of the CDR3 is TGTGCCAGCAGCCAAGGGCCTCAGGTTAATAATTCACCCCTCCACTTT. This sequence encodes CASSQGPQVNNSPLHF.

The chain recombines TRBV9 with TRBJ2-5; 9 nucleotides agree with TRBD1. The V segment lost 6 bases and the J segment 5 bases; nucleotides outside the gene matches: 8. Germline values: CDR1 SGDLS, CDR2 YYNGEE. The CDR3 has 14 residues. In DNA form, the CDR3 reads TGTGCCAGCAACCTACAGGGGGCGAGGGAGACCCAGTACTTC. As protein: CASNLQGARETQYF.

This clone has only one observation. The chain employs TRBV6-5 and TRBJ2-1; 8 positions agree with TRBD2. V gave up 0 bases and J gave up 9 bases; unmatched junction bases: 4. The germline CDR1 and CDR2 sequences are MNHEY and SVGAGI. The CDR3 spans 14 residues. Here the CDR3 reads CASSYSGLALEQFF. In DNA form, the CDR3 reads TGTGCCAGCAGTTACTCTGGACTAGCTCTTGAGCAGTTCTTC.

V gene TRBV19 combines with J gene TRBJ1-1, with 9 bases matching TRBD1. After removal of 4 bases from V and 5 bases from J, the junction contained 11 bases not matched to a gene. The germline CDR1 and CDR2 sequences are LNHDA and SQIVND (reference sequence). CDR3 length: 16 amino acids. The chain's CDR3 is CASSKITTGGRTEAFF. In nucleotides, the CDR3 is TGTGCCAGTAGTAAGATCACGACAGGGGGTCGAACTGAAGCTTTCTTT. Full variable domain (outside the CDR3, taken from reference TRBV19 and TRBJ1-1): DGGITQSPKYLFRKEGQNVTLSCEQNLNHDAMYWYRQDPGQGLRLIYYSQIVNDFQKGDIAEGYSVSREKKESFPLTVTSAQKNPTAFYLCASSKITTGGRTEAFFGQGTRLTVV.

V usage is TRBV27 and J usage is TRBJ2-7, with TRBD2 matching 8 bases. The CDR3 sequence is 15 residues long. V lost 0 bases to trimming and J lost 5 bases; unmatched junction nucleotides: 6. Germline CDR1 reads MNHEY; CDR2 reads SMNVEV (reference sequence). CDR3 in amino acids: CASSLSTGRANEQYF. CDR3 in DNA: TGTGCCAGCAGTTTATCAACCGGGAGGGCTAACGAGCAGTACTTC.

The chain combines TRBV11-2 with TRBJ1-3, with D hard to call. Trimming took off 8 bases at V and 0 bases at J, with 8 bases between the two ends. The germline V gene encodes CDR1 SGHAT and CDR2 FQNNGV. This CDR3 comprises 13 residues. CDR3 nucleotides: TGTGCCAGCGCGATCAACTCTGGAAACACCATATATTTT. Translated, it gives CASAINSGNTIYF.

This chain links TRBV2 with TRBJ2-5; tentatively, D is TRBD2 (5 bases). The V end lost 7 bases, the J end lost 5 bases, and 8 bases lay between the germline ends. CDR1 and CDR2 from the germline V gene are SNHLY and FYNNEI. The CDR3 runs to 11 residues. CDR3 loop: CASTSRETQYF. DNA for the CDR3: TGTGCCAGCACTAGCCGGGAGACCCAGTACTTC.

In DNA, the CDR3 is TGTGCCAGCAGCCAAGAATGGTGTGAGAGAGAAGAGACCCAGTACTTC. Translating gives CASSQEWCEREETQYF. The V and J genes are TRBV3-1 (or the pseudogene TRBV3-2) and TRBJ2-5; D gene uncertain. The CDR3 runs to 16 residues. The V gene lost 0 bases and the J gene lost 3 bases, with 14 bases spanning the gap. CDR1 LGHDT and CDR2 YNNKEL come from the germline V gene (reference sequence).

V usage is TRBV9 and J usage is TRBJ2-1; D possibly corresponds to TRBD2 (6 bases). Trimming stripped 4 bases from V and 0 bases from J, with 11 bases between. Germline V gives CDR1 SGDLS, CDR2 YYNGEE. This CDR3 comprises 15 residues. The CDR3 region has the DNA TGTGCCAGCAGCCCGTCGACTAGCTCCTACAATGAGCAGTTCTTC. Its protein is CASSPSTSSYNEQFF.